The source of this T cell receptor beta chain is a study of vaccination and CD4 T cells after COVID-19. Across the whole study: Post-vaccination specimens were collected at a median of approximately 66 days following dose two (range 14 to 241). Controls used CEFX viral epitopes (positive), HIV-1 Nef peptides (negative), or no peptide.

This clonotype was found a few times. What it recognizes is unknown. Scientists ran DNA taken from cultured CD4+ T cells through the Oncomine TCR Beta short-read assay for sequencing. Using its own MiXCR run on the PCR reads, TCRdb lists one record per CDR3 protein. The sample includes about 16,000 distinct CDR3 sequences, around 40% seen only once; the top ten take roughly 24%. CDR1 WNHNN and CDR2 SYGVQD come from the germline V gene (reference sequence). V gave up 0 bases and J gave up 7 bases, with 9 bases separating them. CDR3 size: 14 residues. Regarding treatment: roughly 10-day PBMC culture with coronavirus spike peptide pools or control peptides (ViraFEST assay). ViraFEST used peptide pools to expand antigen-specific T cells, then sequenced TCRs. None of the healthy vaccine recipients had prior SARS-CoV-2 infection, per negative nucleocapsid antibodies before and after vaccination.

This chain uses TRBV10-1 with TRBJ1-4, with a weak D call TRBD1 (5 bases). This sample comprised CD4+ T cells from blood, cultured in vitro, obtained before SARS-CoV-2 vaccination. The origin of this receptor is a human donor who received a COVID-19 vaccine. The CDR3 bases are TGCGCCAGCAGTGAGTCGGGGCGAGGTGAAAAACTGTTTTTT. Its protein is CASSESGRGEKLFF.